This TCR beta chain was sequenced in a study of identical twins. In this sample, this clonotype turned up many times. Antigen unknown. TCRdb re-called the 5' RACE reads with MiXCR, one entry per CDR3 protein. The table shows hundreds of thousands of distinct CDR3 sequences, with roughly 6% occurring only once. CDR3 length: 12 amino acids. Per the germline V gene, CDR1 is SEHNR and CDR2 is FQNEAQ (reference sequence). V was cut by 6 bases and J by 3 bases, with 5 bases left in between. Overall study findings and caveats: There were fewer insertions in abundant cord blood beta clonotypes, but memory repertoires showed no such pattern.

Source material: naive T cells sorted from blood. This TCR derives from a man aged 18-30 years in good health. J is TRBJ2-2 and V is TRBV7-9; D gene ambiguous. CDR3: CASSPDTGELFF. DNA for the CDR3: TGTGCCAGCAGTCCCGACACCGGGGAGCTGTTTTTT.